The sequence of this T cell receptor (beta chain) was determined in a study of T cells after posttransplantation cyclophosphamide. Overall study findings and caveats: TRB overlap between skin or GI tissue T cells and blood was limited. Recipient CMV seropositivity and CMV reactivation strongly tracked TRB clonality. Donor-recipient repertoire similarity was low at 1-2 months, rising over year one.

Treatment was busulfan-fludarabine conditioning, a marrow graft, and cyclophosphamide on days +3 and +4. The CDR3 is 15 residues long. V shed 0 bases and J shed 6 bases, with 14 bases lying between them. Per the germline V gene, CDR1 is LNHDA and CDR2 is SQIVND (reference sequence). This clone was picked up many times. Its antigen is not identified. Clones were sequenced by immunoSEQ multiplex PCR, and TCRdb holds only the in-frame ones, with some missing. Listed for the sample are around 26,000 clones, none seen a single time. This sample comprised PBMCs, obtained after allogeneic stem cell transplant with posttransplant cyclophosphamide. V gene TRBV19 combines with J gene TRBJ1-2, with a tentative D call TRBD1 (5 bases). This receptor was obtained from a male patient aged 18-30 years who received an allogeneic stem cell transplant from a related donor, was CMV-positive, and had no GVHD. Some T cells may trace back to the graft donor. The CDR3 is CASSIDVAGGNGYTF. The CDR3 DNA sequence: TGTGCCAGTAGTATAGACGTCGCGGGGGGGAATGGCTACACCTTC.